This T cell receptor (beta chain) was captured in a study of shared clonotypes between healthy human individuals. Only in-frame clones appear in the TCRdb table, and some are missing; sequencing was by immunoSEQ multiplex PCR. This sample yields about 1 million clones, of which 60% to 80% are seen a single time; about 1.5% belongs to the top ten. In its sample, this clone was seen a few times. Its antigen remains unknown. Those who donated, Caucasian adults without exception, all lived in Nashville, Tennessee. Findings and caveats of the study: The sole specimen, blood, was sampled, and tissue repertoires likely differ.

This CDR3 is 10 amino acids long. The germline V and J ends were trimmed by 7 bases and 10 bases, with 8 bases remaining between them. Germline CDR1 MNHEY, CDR2 SMNVEV (reference sequence). The TCR originated in a man younger than 35 in good health. Sequenced input: memory CD4+ T cells sorted from blood. Subset given: CD45RA-negative fraction. The gene calls are TRBV27 and TRBJ1-5; no reliable D call. CDR3 sequence (DNA): TGTGCCAGCACCATGCAACCCCAGCATTTT. It yields the protein CASTMQPQHF.